This TCR beta chain was identified in a study of control samples from healthy donors and cancer patients. Germline loops: CDR1 SNHLY, CDR2 FYNNEI. V lost 4 bases and J lost 4, with 19 bases in between. This CDR3 comprises 16 residues. Clones were read by immunoSEQ multiplex PCR, and TCRdb kept only the in-frame ones, dropping some. The profile covers about 120,000 clones, with about 91% appearing a single time and approximately 3.2% taken by the ten largest. This TCR was sampled from a man aged 40-49 years in good health. This sequence joins TRBV2 and TRBJ1-2, with D perhaps TRBD1 (5 bases). Material for sequencing was blood. The DNA of the CDR3 is TGTGCCAGCAGTGGTGCGAGGGGCCCACCAATCTATGGCTACACCTTC. Its translation is CASSGARGPPIYGYTF.